This passage covers 10 T cell receptor beta chains from one sample sequenced in a study of cytomegalovirus exposure and HLA in healthy donors. Researchers ran the PCR with 60 Vbeta and 13 Jbeta primers. Assay: immunoSEQ multiplex PCR; the TCRdb copy retains only in-frame clones and omits some. Of over 100,000 clones in the sample, around three quarters were seen once. The sequencing sample was made of PBMCs. Every receptor here comes from a woman in her twenties or thirties in good health and CMV-seropositive.

The V call is TRBV5-6, the J call TRBJ2-3, with D hard to call. The CDR3 covers 15 residues. Germline V gene data show CDR1 as SGHDT and CDR2 as YYEEEE. V dropped 4 bases and J dropped 2 bases, with 14 bases sitting between them. CDR3 DNA sequence: TGTGCCAGCAGCCTCTTGACTGAATACACAGATACGCAGTATTTT. Its protein product is CASSLLTEYTDTQYF.

The genes are TRBV5-6 and TRBJ2-7; D is possibly TRBD1 (6 bases). The V gene lost 0 bases and the J gene lost 9 bases, with 13 bases spanning the gap. From germline, CDR1 is SGHDT and CDR2 YYEEEE. This CDR3 region has 13 residues. This chain's CDR3 is CASSLELDSGQYF. Written as DNA, the CDR3 is TGTGCCAGCAGCTTGGAGTTGGACAGTGGGCAGTACTTC.

V is TRBV10-3 and J is TRBJ1-6; 8 bases map to TRBD1. Trimming at V came to 6 bases and at J to 10 bases, leaving 5 bases not matched to a gene. The CDR3 covers 13 residues. The V gene's germline CDR1 is ENHRY and CDR2 SYGVKD. The CDR3 sequence: CAIRGTGSSPLHF. The DNA for the CDR3 is TGTGCCATCAGGGGGACAGGAAGCTCACCCCTCCACTTT.

This chain joins TRBV7-2 and TRBJ1-1; D unclear. CDR1 and CDR2 (germline): SGHTA, FQGNSA. V gave up 6 bases and J gave up 1 base, with 9 bases separating them. The CDR3 totals 13 residues. CDR3: CASRSQKNTEAFF. For the CDR3, the DNA is TGTGCCAGCAGGTCACAGAAGAACACTGAAGCTTTCTTT.

This chain uses TRBV19 with TRBJ1-2; 12 bases align to TRBD1. The germline V gene has CDR1 LNHDA and CDR2 SQIVND (reference sequence). The V segment lost 3 bases and the J segment 2 bases; nucleotides outside the gene matches: 7. This CDR3 comprises 17 residues. In DNA form, the CDR3 reads TGTGCCAGTAGTATCCGGGACAGGGGGCGTCGGAACTATGGCTACACCTTC. It is translated as CASSIRDRGRRNYGYTF.

V and J are TRBV7-9 and TRBJ2-1, with D tentatively TRBD2 (6 bases). Germline loops: CDR1 SEHNR, CDR2 FQNEAQ (reference sequence). This CDR3 is 17 amino acids long. V dropped 3 bases and J dropped 0 bases, with 15 bases sitting between them. The CDR3 region has the DNA TGTGCCAGCAGCTTCCTGGGGGGACGGAGCTCCTACAATGAGCAGTTCTTC. It specifies CASSFLGGRSSYNEQFF.

The chain has TRBV6-6 and TRBJ2-3, with 10 bases fitting TRBD2. The CDR3 consists of 16 residues. V was pared by 6 bases and J by 2 bases, with 8 bases of the junction left unmatched. Germline values: CDR1 MNHNY, CDR2 SVGAGI (reference sequence). The CDR3 DNA sequence: TGTGCCAGCAGACCTACACTAGCGGGAACCACAGATACGCAGTATTTT. Protein: CASRPTLAGTTDTQYF.

The rearrangement links TRBV5-4 to TRBJ2-5, with a tentative D call TRBD1 (6 bases). The germline CDR1 and CDR2 sequences are SGHNT and YYREEE (reference sequence). Trimming took 4 bases from V and 1 from J, leaving 11 bases between them. CDR3 length: 14 residues. The CDR3 DNA reads as TGTGCCAGCAGCCTCAGGGGACCCCAAGAGACCCAGTACTTC. Encoded protein: CASSLRGPQETQYF.

This clone came up once. The CDR3 coding sequence is TGTGCCAGCAGCCAAACTGGACAGGCCCTCACTGAAGCTTTCTTT. Translation: CASSQTGQALTEAFF. The chain employs TRBV4-2 and TRBJ1-1, with 7 bases identical to TRBD1. V lost 2 bases and J lost 4; bases outside the gene matches: 7. Germline-derived CDR1 and CDR2 are LGHNA and YNFKEQ. The CDR3 extends over 15 amino acids.

This clone has only a few counts. J is TRBJ1-1 and V is TRBV6-5; maybe TRBD1 (5 bases). CDR1 and CDR2 (germline): MNHEY, SVGAGI. There are 14 residues in the CDR3. The germline V and J ends were trimmed by 5 bases and 1 base, with 11 bases remaining between them. CDR3 DNA: TGTGCCAGCAGTACCGACAGACCGAACACTGAAGCTTTCTTT. Amino acids: CASSTDRPNTEAFF.